Each of the 6 T cell receptor beta chains below was sequenced from the same sample in a study of blood T cell repertoires in COVID-19. TCRdb's copy holds only in-frame clones and misses some; the assay was immunoSEQ multiplex PCR. Among almost 250,000 clones listed, around 89% were seen once. Input material: PBMCs or T cells enriched from blood (not recorded which). The source of these receptors is a woman under 40 who had recovered from COVID-19.

This chain links TRBV7-3 with TRBJ2-2, with 7 nucleotides matching TRBD1. Germline lookup yields CDR1 SGHTA and CDR2 FQGTGA. Unmatched junction bases numbered 3, after V lost 0 bases and J lost 5 bases. The CDR3 length is 15 residues. DNA of the CDR3: TGTGCCAGCAGCTTAACAGGGGGCGGAACCGGGGAGCTGTTTTTT. This sequence encodes CASSLTGGGTGELFF.

This chain joins TRBV15 and TRBJ1-2; 8 bases match TRBD1. The CDR3 is 15 amino acids. Unmatched junction bases numbered 5, after V lost 5 bases and J lost 0 bases. Germline CDR1 reads LNHNV; CDR2 reads YYDKDF (reference sequence). CDR3 in amino acids: CATSHGQGTNYGYTF. In nucleotides, the CDR3 is TGTGCCACCAGCCATGGACAGGGAACTAACTATGGCTACACCTTC. Looking up the rest from reference TRBV15 and TRBJ1-2 gives the full variable domain: DAMVIQNPRYQVTQFGKPVTLSCSQTLNHNVMYWYQQKSSQAPKLLFHYYDKDFNNEADTPDNFQSRRPNTSFCFLDIRSPGLGDTAMYLCATSHGQGTNYGYTFGSGTRLTVV.

This chain uses TRBV7-9 with TRBJ1-2; tentatively, D is TRBD1 (6 bases). There are 18 residues in the CDR3. V lost 5 bases and J lost 2, with 24 bases in between. Germline lookup yields CDR1 SEHNR and CDR2 FQNEAQ (reference sequence). In DNA form, the CDR3 reads TGTGCCAGCAGCCGTCTCGGACAGTCAAGGAGGTTAAACTATGGCTACACCTTC. Translation gives CASSRLGQSRRLNYGYTF. The whole variable domain, remainder taken from reference TRBV7-9 and TRBJ1-2, is DTGVSQNPRHKITKRGQNVTFRCDPISEHNRLYWYRQTLGQGPEFLTYFQNEAQLEKSRLLSDRFSAERPKGSFSTLEIQRTEQGDSAMYLCASSRLGQSRRLNYGYTFGSGTRLTVV.

The chain is built from TRBV5-1 and TRBJ2-3, with D possibly TRBD2 on 5 matching bases. The CDR3 loop spans 15 amino acids. In germline, CDR1 is SGHRS, CDR2 YFSETQ. Trimming removed 4 bases at V and 0 bases at J, with 12 bases between. CDR3 loop: CASSLDGDSTDTQYF. As DNA, the CDR3 is TGCGCCAGCAGCCTCGACGGGGATAGCACAGATACGCAGTATTTT.

The rearrangement joins TRBV10-3 to TRBJ2-1, with 14 nucleotides matching TRBD2. CDR1 and CDR2 from the germline V gene are ENHRY and SYGVKD. The CDR3 is 17 residues long. V was clipped by 6 bases and J by 4 bases; unmatched bases: 8. CDR3 protein: CAIRMTSGRDRYNEQFF. In nucleotides, the CDR3 is TGTGCCATCAGGATGACTAGCGGGAGGGATAGGTACAATGAGCAGTTCTTC.

The CDR3 nucleotides read TGCAGCGCCTGGGACAGGTCGAGCTCCTACGAGCAGTACTTC. Residues: CSAWDRSSSYEQYF. The rearrangement uses TRBV29-1 and TRBJ2-7, with 8 bases matching TRBD1. CDR1 SQVTM and CDR2 ANQGSEA come from the germline V gene. V dropped 7 bases and J dropped 0; count of bases not matched to a gene: 8. The CDR3 runs to 14 residues.